This TCR beta chain derives from a study of a mutant IDH1 vaccine in newly diagnosed glioma. Turning to the study itself: Pretreatment consisted of radiotherapy, temozolomide, or both, with most receiving both. General study points: Changes to the top peripheral T cell clonotypes appeared unrelated to pseudoprogression.

Trimming took 5 bases from V and 3 from J, leaving 10 bases between them. The germline gives CDR1 SGHRS, CDR2 YFSETQ. This CDR3 has 13 residues. Points on this clone: Antigen specificity is unknown.

Stated time point: week 23, last vaccination. One vaccine dose held 300 ug of mutant IDH1 20-mer peptide and came with topical imiquimod. Clones were read by immunoSEQ multiplex PCR, and TCRdb kept only the in-frame ones, dropping some. Of 58,000 or so clones listed, 87% are singletons. J is TRBJ2-3 and V is TRBV5-1; D may be TRBD2 (6 bases). This sample comprised PBMCs, obtained from a glioma patient whose treatment included an IDH1 peptide vaccine. The sequence was collected from a man aged 35-49 years with glioma. CDR3 sequence reads: CASRGSGTDTQYF. In DNA, the CDR3 is TGCGCCAGCAGGGGTAGCGGAACAGATACGCAGTATTTT.